The clone carrying this TCR beta chain showed up just once. Looked up from germline, CDR1 is SGHTA and CDR2 is FQGTGA. The CDR3 runs to 21 residues. The V gene end was trimmed by 1 base and the J gene end by 0 bases; junction bases not matched to a gene: 10. This entry is derived from a study of control samples from healthy donors and cancer patients. TCRdb's copy holds only in-frame clones and misses some; the assay was immunoSEQ multiplex PCR. The repertoire consists of roughly 51,000 clones, with approximately 89% occurring once and the leading ten covering 1.5% to 2%. The specimen sequenced was PBMCs. V and J are TRBV7-3 and TRBJ2-1; 15 positions agree with TRBD2. This TCR came from a man in his forties or fifties with colorectal cancer. CDR3 region: CASSLRGPGLAGGISYNEQFF. CDR3 in DNA: TGTGCCAGCAGCTTAAGAGGGCCGGGACTAGCGGGAGGAATCTCCTACAATGAGCAGTTCTTC.